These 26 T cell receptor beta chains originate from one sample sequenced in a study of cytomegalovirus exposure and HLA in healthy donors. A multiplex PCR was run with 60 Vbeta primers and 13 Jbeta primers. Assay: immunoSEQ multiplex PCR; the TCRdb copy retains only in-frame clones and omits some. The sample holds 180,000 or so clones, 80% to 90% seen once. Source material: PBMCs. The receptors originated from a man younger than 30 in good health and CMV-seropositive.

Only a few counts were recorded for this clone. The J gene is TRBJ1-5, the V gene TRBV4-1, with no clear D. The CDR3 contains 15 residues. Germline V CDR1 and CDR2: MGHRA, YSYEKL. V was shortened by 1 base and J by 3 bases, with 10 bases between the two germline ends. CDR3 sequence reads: CASSQGNGPNQPQHF. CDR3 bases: TGCGCCAGCAGCCAAGGAAACGGTCCCAATCAGCCCCAGCATTTT.

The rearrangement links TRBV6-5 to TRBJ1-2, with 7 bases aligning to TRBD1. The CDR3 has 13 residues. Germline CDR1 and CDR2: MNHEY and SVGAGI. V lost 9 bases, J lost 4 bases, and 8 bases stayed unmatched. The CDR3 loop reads CASKTGSGYGYTF. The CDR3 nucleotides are TGTGCCAGTAAGACAGGGTCGGGCTATGGCTACACCTTC.

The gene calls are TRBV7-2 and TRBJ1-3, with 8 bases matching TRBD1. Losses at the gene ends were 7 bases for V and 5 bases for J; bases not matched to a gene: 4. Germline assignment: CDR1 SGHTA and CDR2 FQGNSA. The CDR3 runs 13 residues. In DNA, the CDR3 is TGTGCCAGCACCGACAGGGGAAGAAACACCATATATTTT. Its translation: CASTDRGRNTIYF.

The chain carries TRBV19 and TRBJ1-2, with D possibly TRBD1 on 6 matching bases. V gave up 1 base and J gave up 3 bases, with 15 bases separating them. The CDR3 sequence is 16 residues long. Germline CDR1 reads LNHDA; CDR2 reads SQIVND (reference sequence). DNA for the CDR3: TGTGCCAGTAGTATAGGTCGGACAGACCTATACTATGGCTACACCTTC. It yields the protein CASSIGRTDLYYGYTF.

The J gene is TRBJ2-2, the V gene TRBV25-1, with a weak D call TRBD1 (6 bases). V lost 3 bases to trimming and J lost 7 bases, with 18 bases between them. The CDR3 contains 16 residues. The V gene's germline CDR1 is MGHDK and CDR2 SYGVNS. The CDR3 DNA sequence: TGTGCCAGCAGTGATGTTTTGAGGACAGAACTCGGGGAGCTGTTTTTT. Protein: CASSDVLRTELGELFF.

CDR3: CASSSEGQGLGVGAGELFF. CDR3 coding DNA: TGCGCCAGCAGCTCGGAGGGACAGGGCCTCGGGGTAGGCGCCGGGGAGCTGTTTTTT. The rearrangement uses TRBV5-1 and TRBJ2-2; 9 nucleotides agree with TRBD1. Trimming removed 3 bases from V and 6 bases from J; junction bases left unmatched: 18. Germline values: CDR1 SGHRS, CDR2 YFSETQ. The CDR3 totals 19 residues.

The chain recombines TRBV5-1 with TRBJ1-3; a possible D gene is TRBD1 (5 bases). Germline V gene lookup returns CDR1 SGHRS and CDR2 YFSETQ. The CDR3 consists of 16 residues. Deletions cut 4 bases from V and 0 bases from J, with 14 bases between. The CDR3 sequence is CASSLGVDSSGNTIYF. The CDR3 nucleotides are TGCGCCAGCAGCCTTGGTGTCGACAGCTCTGGAAACACCATATATTTT.

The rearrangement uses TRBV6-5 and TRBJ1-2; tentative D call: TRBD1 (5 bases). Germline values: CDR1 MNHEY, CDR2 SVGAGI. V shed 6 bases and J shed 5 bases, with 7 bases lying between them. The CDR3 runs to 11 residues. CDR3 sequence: CASSPGYGYTF. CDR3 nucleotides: TGTGCCAGCAGCCCAGGGTATGGCTACACCTTC.

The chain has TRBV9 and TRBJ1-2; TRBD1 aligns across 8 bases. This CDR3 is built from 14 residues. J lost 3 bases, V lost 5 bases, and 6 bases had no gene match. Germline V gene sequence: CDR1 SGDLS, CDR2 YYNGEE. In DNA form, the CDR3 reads TGTGCCAGCAGGTCAGGGGGCGCGGACTATGGCTACACCTTC. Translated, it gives CASRSGGADYGYTF.

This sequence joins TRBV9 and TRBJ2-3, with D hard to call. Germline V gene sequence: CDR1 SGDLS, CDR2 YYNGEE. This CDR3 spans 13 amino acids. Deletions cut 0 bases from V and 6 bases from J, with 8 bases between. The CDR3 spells CASSVAPSDTQYF. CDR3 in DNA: TGTGCCAGCAGCGTAGCCCCGTCGGATACGCAGTATTTT. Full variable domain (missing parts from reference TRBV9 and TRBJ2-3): DSGVTQTPKHLITATGQRVTLRCSPRSGDLSVYWYQQSLDQGLQFLIQYYNGEERAKGNILERFSAQQFPDLHSELNLSSLELGDSALYFCASSVAPSDTQYFGPGTRLTVL.

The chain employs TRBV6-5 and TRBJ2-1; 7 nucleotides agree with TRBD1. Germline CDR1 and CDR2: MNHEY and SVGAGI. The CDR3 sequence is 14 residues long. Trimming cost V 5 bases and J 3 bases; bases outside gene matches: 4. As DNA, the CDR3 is TGTGCCAGCAGTCCGGGACAGTACTACAATGAGCAGTTCTTC. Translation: CASSPGQYYNEQFF.

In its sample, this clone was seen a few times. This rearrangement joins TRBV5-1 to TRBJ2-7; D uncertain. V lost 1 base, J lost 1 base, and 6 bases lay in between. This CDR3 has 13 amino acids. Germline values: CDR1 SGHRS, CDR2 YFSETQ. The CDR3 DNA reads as TGCGCCAGCAGCTTGTTGACATCCTACGAGCAGTACTTC. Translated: CASSLLTSYEQYF. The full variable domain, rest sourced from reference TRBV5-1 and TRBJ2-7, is KAGVTQTPRYLIKTRGQQVTLSCSPISGHRSVSWYQQTPGQGLQFLFEYFSETQRNKGNFPGRFSGRQFSNSRSEMNVSTLELGDSALYLCASSLLTSYEQYFGPGTRLTVT.

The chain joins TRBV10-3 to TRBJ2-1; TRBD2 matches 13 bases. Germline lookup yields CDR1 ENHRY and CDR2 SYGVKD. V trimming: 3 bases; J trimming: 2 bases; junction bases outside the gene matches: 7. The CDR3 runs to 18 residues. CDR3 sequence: CAISDSMTSGGPYNEQFF. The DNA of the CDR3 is TGTGCCATCAGTGACTCGATGACTAGCGGGGGGCCCTACAATGAGCAGTTCTTC.

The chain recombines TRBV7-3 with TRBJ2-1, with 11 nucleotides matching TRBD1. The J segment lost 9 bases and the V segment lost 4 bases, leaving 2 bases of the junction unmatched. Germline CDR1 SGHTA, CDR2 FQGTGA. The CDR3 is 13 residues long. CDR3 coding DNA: TGTGCCAGCAGCTGGGGGACAGGGGGTGAGCAGTTCTTC. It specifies CASSWGTGGEQFF.

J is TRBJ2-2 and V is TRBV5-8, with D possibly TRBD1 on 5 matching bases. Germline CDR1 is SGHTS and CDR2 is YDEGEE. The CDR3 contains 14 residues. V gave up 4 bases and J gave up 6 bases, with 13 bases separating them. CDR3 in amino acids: CASSPAGSAGELFF. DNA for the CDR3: TGTGCCAGCAGCCCGGCAGGGTCCGCCGGGGAGCTGTTTTTT.

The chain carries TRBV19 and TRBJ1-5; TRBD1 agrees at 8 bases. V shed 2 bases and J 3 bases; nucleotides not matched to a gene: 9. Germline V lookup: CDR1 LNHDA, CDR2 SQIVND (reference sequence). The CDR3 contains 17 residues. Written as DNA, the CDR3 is TGTGCCAGTAGTATATCCGACAGGGGCGTCCTCAATCAGCCCCAGCATTTT. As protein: CASSISDRGVLNQPQHF. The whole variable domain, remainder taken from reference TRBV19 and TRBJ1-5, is DGGITQSPKYLFRKEGQNVTLSCEQNLNHDAMYWYRQDPGQGLRLIYYSQIVNDFQKGDIAEGYSVSREKKESFPLTVTSAQKNPTAFYLCASSISDRGVLNQPQHFGDGTRLSIL.

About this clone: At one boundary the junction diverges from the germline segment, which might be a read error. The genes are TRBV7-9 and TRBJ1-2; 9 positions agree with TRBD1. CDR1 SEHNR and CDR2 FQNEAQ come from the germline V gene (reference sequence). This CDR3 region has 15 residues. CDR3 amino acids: CSSSLDWGQGRVNTF. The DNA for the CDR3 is TGTTCCAGCAGCTTAGATTGGGGACAGGGACGAGTAAACACCTTC.

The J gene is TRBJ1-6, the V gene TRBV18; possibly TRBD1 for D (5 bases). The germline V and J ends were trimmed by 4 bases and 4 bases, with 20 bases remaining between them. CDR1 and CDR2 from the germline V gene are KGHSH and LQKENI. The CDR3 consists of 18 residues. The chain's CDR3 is CASSLKRGSVSYNSPLHF. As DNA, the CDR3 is TGTGCCAGCTCACTTAAAAGGGGCTCAGTTTCTTATAATTCACCCCTCCACTTT.

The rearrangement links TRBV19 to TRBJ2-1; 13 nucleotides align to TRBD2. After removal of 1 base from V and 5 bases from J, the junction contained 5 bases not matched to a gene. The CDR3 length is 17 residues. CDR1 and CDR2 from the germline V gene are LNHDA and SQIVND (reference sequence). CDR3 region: CASSIVGTSGVHNEQFF. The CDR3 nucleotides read TGTGCCAGTAGTATAGTGGGGACTAGCGGGGTCCACAATGAGCAGTTCTTC.

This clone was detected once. This CDR3 is CASSQVAGSNNEQFF. For the CDR3, the DNA is TGTGCCAGCAGCCAAGTAGCGGGGTCGAACAATGAGCAGTTCTTC. This rearrangement joins TRBV4-2 to TRBJ2-1; TRBD2 matches 8 bases. The CDR3 loop spans 15 amino acids. Per the germline V gene, CDR1 is LGHNA and CDR2 is YNFKEQ. Germline trimming cut 1 base from V and 5 bases from J; bases unmatched to any gene: 4.

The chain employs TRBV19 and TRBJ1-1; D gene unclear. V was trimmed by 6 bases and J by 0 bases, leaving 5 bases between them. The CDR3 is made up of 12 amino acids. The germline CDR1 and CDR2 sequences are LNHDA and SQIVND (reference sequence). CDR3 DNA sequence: TGTGCCAGTAGCCACATGAACACTGAAGCTTTCTTT. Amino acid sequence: CASSHMNTEAFF.

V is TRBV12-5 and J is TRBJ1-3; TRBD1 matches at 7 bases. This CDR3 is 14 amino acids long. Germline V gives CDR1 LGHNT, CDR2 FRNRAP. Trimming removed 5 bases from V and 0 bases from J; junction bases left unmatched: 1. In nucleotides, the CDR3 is TGTGCTAGTGGTACAGGGGCCTCTGGAAACACCATATATTTT. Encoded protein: CASGTGASGNTIYF.

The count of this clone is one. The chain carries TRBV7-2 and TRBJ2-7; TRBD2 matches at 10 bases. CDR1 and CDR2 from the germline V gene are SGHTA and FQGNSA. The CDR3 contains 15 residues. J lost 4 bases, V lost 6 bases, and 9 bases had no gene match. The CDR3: CASRISGGTRYEQYF. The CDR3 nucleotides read TGTGCCAGCAGAATTAGCGGGGGGACTCGTTACGAGCAGTACTTC.

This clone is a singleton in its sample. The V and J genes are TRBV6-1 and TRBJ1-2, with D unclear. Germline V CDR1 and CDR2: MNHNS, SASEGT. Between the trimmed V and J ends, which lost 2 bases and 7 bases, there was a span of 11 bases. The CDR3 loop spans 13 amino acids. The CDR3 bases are TGTGCCAGCAGTGAATCCCGGGGAGGTGGCTACACCTTC. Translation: CASSESRGGGYTF.

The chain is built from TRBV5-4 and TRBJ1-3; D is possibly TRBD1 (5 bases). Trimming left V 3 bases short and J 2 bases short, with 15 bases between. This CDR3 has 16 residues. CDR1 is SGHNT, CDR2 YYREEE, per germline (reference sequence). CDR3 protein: CASSSGGVRAGNTIYF. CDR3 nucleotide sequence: TGTGCCAGCAGCTCGGGAGGGGTAAGGGCTGGAAACACCATATATTTT. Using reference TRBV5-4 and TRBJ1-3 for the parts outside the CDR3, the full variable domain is ETGVTQSPTHLIKTRGQQVTLRCSSQSGHNTVSWYQQALGQGPQFIFQYYREEENGRGNFPPRFSGLQFPNYSSELNVNALELDDSALYLCASSSGGVRAGNTIYFGEGSWLTVV.

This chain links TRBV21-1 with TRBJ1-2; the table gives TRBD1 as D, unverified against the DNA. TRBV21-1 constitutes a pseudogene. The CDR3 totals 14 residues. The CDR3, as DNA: TGTGCCAGCAGCAAAGGACAGGGGGAGTATGGCTACACCTTC. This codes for CASSKGQGEYGYTF.